This T cell receptor (beta chain) was retrieved from a study of T-cell reconstitution after alpha-beta-depleted transplantation in children. This CDR3 has 13 residues. The V gene lost 3 bases and the J gene lost 5 bases, with 11 bases spanning the gap. CDR1 and CDR2 (germline): SGHVS, FQNEAQ. As it was prepared, the TCRbeta library received unique molecular identifiers. TCRdb re-called the PCR reads through MiXCR, storing one row per CDR3 protein. Among some 200,000 distinct CDR3 sequences listed, about 6% were seen once. General study findings and limits: It was newly produced T cells that mostly accounted for T-cell counts and diversity one year after transplant. Expanded clones from the graft, numbering several hundred, reportedly supplied alpha-beta T cells about two months after transplant. It was surviving recipient T cells and thymic progenitors that gave some patients high TCRbeta diversity at day 60.

This clonotype was found many times. The antigen is not known. The clonotype comes from a girl under two years old with combined immunodeficiency, due to receive a stem cell transplant. This specimen consisted of PBMCs, obtained before TCRalphabeta/CD19-depleted stem cell transplant. The chain employs TRBV7-8 and TRBJ2-7; D is unclear. The CDR3 spells CASSFVWGNEQYF. For the CDR3, the DNA is TGTGCCAGCAGCTTCGTATGGGGAAACGAGCAGTACTTC.